This is a list of T cell receptor beta chains from one sample in a study of T cell responses to AZD1222 COVID-19 vaccine. Clones were sequenced by immunoSEQ multiplex PCR, and TCRdb holds only the in-frame ones, with some missing. The data show about 110,000 clones, about 82% seen once. The sample in question was peripheral blood, obtained on day 0 of AZD1222 vaccination. The receptors come from an adult in good health. CDR3s include the opening cysteine and the closing phenylalanine or tryptophan. D genes are given only for firm matches. Size values are once, few and many counts, or a class for expanded clones, and some rows have none.

TRBV4-3	-	TRBJ1-1	few	TGCGCCAGCAGCCAAATGATAGGGGATACTGAAGCTTTCTTT	CASSQMIGDTEAFF
TRBV4-2	-	TRBJ1-1	-	TGTGCCAGCAGCCAAGATGGTATCAGGGGACGAGCTTTCTTT	CASSQDGIRGRAFF
TRBV5-1	-	TRBJ1-6	-	TGCGCCAGCAGCTCCGCACAGGATAATTCACCCCTCCACTTT	CASSSAQDNSPLHF
TRBV5-4	TRBD1	TRBJ2-2	-	TGTGCCAGCAGCTTGGGGGGGACAGGGAGAACCGGGGAGCTGTTTTTT	CASSLGGTGRTGELFF
TRBV11-1	TRBD1	TRBJ2-5	-	TGTGCCAGCAGCACAGACAGGGTCCAAGAGACCCAGTACTTC	CASSTDRVQETQYF
TRBV6-4	-	TRBJ2-7	once	TGTGCCAGCAGGCGGGACAGTGCAGCCTACGAGCAGTACTTC	CASRRDSAAYEQYF
TRBV19	-	TRBJ1-1	-	TGTGCCAGTAGTATACCCACAGGGCCGGGTGGAGACACTGAAGCTTTCTTT	CASSIPTGPGGDTEAFF
TRBV5-6	-	TRBJ1-1	-	TGTGCCAGCAGCTTGCTGGGGTTAGAAGCTTTCTTT	CASSLLGLEAFF
TRBV5-1	-	TRBJ2-1	-	TGCGTCAGCAGCACCGGTTGGGGGGAGTACAATGAGCAGTTCTTC	CVSSTGWGEYNEQFF
TRBV7-8	-	TRBJ2-7	-	TGTGCCAGCAGCTTAGTGGCAGGGACCACATACGAGCAGTACTTC	CASSLVAGTTYEQYF
TRBV19	-	TRBJ1-2	-	TGTGCCAGTAGAAATCAGGAGACAACCTATGGCTACACCTTC	CASRNQETTYGYTF
TRBV28	TRBD1	TRBJ1-3	-	TGTGCCAGCAGTTCCACAGGGGGTCCTTACGGAAACACCATATATTTT	CASSSTGGPYGNTIYF
TRBV7-2	-	TRBJ2-3	-	TGTGCTTCCGGGACATATTTCACCACAGATACGCAGTATTTT	CASGTYFTTDTQYF
TRBV6-2/TRBV6-3	TRBD2	TRBJ2-5	-	TGTGCCAGCAGCCAAGGGCTAGCGGGGCCCTTAGGGTGGGAGACCCAGTACTTC	CASSQGLAGPLGWETQYF
TRBV11-3	TRBD1	TRBJ2-7	-	TGTGCCAGCAGCCCGAGACAGGGAACCTACGAGCAGTACTTC	CASSPRQGTYEQYF
TRBV5-3	TRBD1	TRBJ2-7	-	TGTGCCAGAAGTCATCTGGGACAGGGGATAAAATACGAGCAGTACTTC	CARSHLGQGIKYEQYF
TRBV18	-	TRBJ2-7	-	TGTGCCAGCTCCCACACTAGCTTAGAGGAAAACGAGCAGTACTTC	CASSHTSLEENEQYF
TRBV6-2/TRBV6-3	-	TRBJ2-5	-	TGTGCCAGCAGTACCAGACTAGGGGGAGAGACCCAGTACTTC	CASSTRLGGETQYF
TRBV6-1	-	TRBJ1-4	-	TGTGCCAGCAGTGAATTGTCGAGGCAGGGTTATGAAAAACTGTTTTTT	CASSELSRQGYEKLFF
TRBV14	-	TRBJ1-3	-	TGTGCCAGTTTTACAGGTTCTGGAAACACCATATATTTT	CASFTGSGNTIYF
TRBV5-1	-	TRBJ2-3	-	TGCGCCAGCAGCTTGACGTACGGGGACGGCACAGATACGCAGTATTTT	CASSLTYGDGTDTQYF
TRBV15	-	TRBJ1-5	-	TGTGCCACCAGCAGAGATGGCAGGGCCAATCAGCCCCAGCATTTT	CATSRDGRANQPQHF
TRBV3-1/TRBV3-2	-	TRBJ1-6	once	TGTGCCAGCAGCCAAGATCGTAGGGGCAGCGGGTATAATTCACCCCTCCACTTT	CASSQDRRGSGYNSPLHF
TRBV5-1	TRBD1	TRBJ1-4	-	TGCGCCAGCAGCTTGGACCGGGACAGTAGAAAACTGTTTTTT	CASSLDRDSRKLFF
TRBV7-9	TRBD2	TRBJ2-1	-	TGTGCCAGCAGCACGACTAGCGGGGGGGCTTCCTACAATGAGCAGTTCTTC	CASSTTSGGASYNEQFF
TRBV6-5	-	TRBJ2-7	-	TGTGCCAGCAGTTTCCGAATGACAAAGAGAAGCTACGAGCAGTACTTC	CASSFRMTKRSYEQYF
TRBV6-5	-	TRBJ1-6	-	TGTGCCAGCAGTTACTCGTTCAGGAATTCACCCCTCCACTTT	CASSYSFRNSPLHF
TRBV5-6	-	TRBJ1-5	once	TGTGCCAGCAGCTCGGGACTGCGGGGACAGCCCCAGCATTTT	CASSSGLRGQPQHF
TRBV10-3	-	TRBJ2-1	few	TGTGCCATCAGTGATCGCTGGGCCCGGCGCTCCTACAATGAGCAGTTCTTC	CAISDRWARRSYNEQFF